The present TCR beta chain was sequenced within a study of blood T cells in healthy people across ages. Primers used in a second PCR of about 7 to 12 cycles were a sample-barcoded 5' primer and a J-beta primer mix. TCRdb recomputed calls from the 5' RACE reads with MiXCR, one row per CDR3 protein. The sample yields fewer than 650,000 distinct CDR3 sequences, roughly a quarter seen once. Trimming stripped 10 bases from V and 7 bases from J, with 19 bases between. Germline V gene sequence: CDR1 SEHNR, CDR2 FQNEAQ (reference sequence). CDR3 length: 14 amino acids. This clonotype has just a few counts. The sample also formed part of further work on T cells of mothers and their children.

The sequence came from a boy between 2 and 15 years old in good health. The chain couples TRBV7-9 to TRBJ1-4; D is unclear. The sequenced sample was blood. CDR3 sequence: CATVLGLGSEKLFF. The CDR3, as DNA: TGTGCCACGGTGCTGGGCCTCGGTAGTGAAAAACTGTTTTTT.